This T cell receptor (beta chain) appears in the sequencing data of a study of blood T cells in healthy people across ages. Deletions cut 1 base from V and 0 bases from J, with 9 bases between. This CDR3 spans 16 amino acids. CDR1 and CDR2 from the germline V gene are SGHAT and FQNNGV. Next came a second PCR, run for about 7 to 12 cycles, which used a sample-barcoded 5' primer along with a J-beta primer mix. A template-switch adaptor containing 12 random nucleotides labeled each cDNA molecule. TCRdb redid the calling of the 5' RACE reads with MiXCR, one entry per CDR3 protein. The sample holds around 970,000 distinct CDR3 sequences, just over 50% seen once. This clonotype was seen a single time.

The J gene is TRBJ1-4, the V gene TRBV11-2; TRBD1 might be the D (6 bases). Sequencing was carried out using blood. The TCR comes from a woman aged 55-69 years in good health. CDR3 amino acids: CASSLAQGATNEKLFF. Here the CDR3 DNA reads TGTGCCAGCAGCTTAGCACAGGGAGCAACTAATGAAAAACTGTTTTTT. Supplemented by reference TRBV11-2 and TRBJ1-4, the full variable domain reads EAGVAQSPRYKIIEKRQSVAFWCNPISGHATLYWYQQILGQGPKLLIQFQNNGVVDDSQLPKDRFSAERLKGVDSTLKIQPAKLEDSAVYLCASSLAQGATNEKLFFGSGTQLSVL.